This TCR beta chain was identified during a study of T cells in localized non-small cell lung cancer. Measured with immunoSEQ multiplex PCR; TCRdb has only the in-frame clones, and not every one. The sample lists roughly 19,000 clones, around 86% occurring once. In this sample, this clone turned up once. Its antigen is unidentified. V lost 6 bases and J lost 0; bases outside the gene matches: 5. The length of the CDR3 is 16 residues. Germline CDR1 reads SNHLY; CDR2 reads FYNNEI. Study conclusions and caveats: Sequence data derive from only one tumor region, so heterogeneity remains possible.

The starting material was PBMCs, obtained before any cancer treatment. V and J are TRBV2 and TRBJ1-1; 12 bases are a match to TRBD1. The source of this sequence is a man aged 35 to 69 with stage II squamous cell lung carcinoma. The CDR3 loop reads CASSQGQGAMNTEAFF. The CDR3 coding sequence is TGTGCCAGCAGCCAGGGACAGGGGGCAATGAACACTGAAGCTTTCTTT. The variable domain in full, completed from reference TRBV2 and TRBJ1-1, reads EPEVTQTPSHQVTQMGQEVILRCVPISNHLYFYWYRQILGQKVEFLVSFYNNEISEKSEIFDDQFSVERPDGSNFTLKIRSTKLEDSAMYFCASSQGQGAMNTEAFFGQGTRLTVV.